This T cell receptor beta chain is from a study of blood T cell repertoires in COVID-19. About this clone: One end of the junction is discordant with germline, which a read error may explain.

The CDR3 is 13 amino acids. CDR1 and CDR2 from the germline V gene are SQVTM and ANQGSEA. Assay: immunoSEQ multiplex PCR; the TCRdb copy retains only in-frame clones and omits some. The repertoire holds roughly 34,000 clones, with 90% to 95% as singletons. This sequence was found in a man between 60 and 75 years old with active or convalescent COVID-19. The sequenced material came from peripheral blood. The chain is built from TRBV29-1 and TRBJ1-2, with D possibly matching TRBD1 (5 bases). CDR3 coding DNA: TGCAGCGTTGAATACGGTCAGGGCTATGGTTACACCTTC. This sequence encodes CSVEYGQGYGYTF.